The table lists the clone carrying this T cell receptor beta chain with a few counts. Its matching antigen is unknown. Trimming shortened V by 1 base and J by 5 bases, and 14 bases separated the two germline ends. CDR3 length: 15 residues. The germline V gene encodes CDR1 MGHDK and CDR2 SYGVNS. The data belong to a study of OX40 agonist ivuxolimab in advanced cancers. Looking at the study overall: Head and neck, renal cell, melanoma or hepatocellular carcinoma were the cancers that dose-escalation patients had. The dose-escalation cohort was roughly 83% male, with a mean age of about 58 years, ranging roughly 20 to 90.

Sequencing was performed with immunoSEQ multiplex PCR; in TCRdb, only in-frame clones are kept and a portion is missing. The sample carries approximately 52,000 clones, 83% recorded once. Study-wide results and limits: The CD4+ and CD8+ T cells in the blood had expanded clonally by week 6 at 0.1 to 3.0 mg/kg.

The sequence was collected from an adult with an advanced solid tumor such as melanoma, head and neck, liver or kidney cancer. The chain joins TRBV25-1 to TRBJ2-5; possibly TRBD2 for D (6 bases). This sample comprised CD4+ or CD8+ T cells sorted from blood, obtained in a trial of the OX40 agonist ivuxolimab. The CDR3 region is CASSEFENGGETQYF. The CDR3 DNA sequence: TGTGCCAGCAGTGAATTCGAGAACGGGGGTGAGACCCAGTACTTC. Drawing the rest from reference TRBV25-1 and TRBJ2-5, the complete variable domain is EADIYQTPRYLVIGTGKKITLECSQTMGHDKMYWYQQDPGMELHLIHYSYGVNSTEKGDLSSESTVSRIRTEHFPLTLESARPSHTSQYLCASSEFENGGETQYFGPGTRLLVL.